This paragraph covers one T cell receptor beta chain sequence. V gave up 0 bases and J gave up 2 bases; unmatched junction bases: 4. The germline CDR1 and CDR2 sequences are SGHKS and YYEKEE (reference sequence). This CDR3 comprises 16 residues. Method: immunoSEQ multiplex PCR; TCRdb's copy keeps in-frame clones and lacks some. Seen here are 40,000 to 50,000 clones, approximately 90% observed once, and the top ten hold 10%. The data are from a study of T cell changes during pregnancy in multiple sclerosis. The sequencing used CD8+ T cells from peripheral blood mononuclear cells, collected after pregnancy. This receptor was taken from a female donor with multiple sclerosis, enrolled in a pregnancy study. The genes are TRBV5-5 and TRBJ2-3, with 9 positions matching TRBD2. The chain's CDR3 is CASSLEPSGATDTQYF. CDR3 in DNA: TGTGCCAGCAGCTTGGAGCCTAGCGGGGCCACAGATACGCAGTATTTT.